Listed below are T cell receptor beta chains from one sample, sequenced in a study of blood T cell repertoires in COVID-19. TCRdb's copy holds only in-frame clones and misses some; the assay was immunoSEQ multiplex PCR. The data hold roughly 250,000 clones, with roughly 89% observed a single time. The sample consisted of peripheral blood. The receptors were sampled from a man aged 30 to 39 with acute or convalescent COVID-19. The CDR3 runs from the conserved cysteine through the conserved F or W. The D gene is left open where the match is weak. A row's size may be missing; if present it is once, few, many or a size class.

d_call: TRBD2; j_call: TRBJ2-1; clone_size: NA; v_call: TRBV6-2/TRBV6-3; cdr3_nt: TGTGCCAGCAGTTACTCTTCTAAGCTGTCTAGCGGAATGTACAATGAGCAGTTCTTC; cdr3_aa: CASSYSSKLSSGMYNEQFF
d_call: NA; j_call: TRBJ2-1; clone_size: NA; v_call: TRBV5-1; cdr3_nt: TGCGCCAGCAGCTTGGACAGGTTGGACTACAATGAGCAGTTCTTC; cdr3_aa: CASSLDRLDYNEQFF
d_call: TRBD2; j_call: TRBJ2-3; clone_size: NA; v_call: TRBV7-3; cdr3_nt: TGTGCCAGCAGCCAGACAAGCGGGGGGACCTGGAATACGCAGTATTTT; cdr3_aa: CASSQTSGGTWNTQYF
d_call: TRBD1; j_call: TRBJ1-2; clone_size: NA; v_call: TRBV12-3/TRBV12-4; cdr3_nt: TGTGCCAGCACTCGGGACAGCCCCTATGGCTACACCTTC; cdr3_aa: CASTRDSPYGYTF
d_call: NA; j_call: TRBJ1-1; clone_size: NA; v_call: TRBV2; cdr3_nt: TGTGCCAGCAGTGAAAGGACTCTAGCTTTCTTT; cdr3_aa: CASSERTLAFF
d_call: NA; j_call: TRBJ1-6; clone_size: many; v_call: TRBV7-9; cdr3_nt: TGTGCCAGCAGCTTATACGGGTCCTCACCCCTCCACTTT; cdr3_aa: CASSLYGSSPLHF
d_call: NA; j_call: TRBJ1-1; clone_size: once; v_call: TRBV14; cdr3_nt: TGTGCCAGCAGCCAAGATTTTGGAGGGACGATTAACACTGAAGCTTTCTTT; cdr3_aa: CASSQDFGGTINTEAFF
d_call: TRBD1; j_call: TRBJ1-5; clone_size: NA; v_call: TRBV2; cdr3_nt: TGTGCCAGCAGTGTCCTCGCACAGGGGTATCAGCCCCAGCATTTT; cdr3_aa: CASSVLAQGYQPQHF
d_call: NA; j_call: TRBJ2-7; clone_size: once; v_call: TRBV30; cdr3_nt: TGTGCCTGGATAAACTCCCCGCGATACGAGCAGTACTTC; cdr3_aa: CAWINSPRYEQYF
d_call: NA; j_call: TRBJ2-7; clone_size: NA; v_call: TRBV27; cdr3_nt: TGTGCCAGCAGTTCAAACTACGGTTACGAGCAGTACTTC; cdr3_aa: CASSSNYGYEQYF
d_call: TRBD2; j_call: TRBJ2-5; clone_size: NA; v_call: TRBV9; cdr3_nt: TGTGCCAGCAGCTTGGGACTAGCGGGGCTTGGGGAGACCCAGTACTTC; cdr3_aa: CASSLGLAGLGETQYF
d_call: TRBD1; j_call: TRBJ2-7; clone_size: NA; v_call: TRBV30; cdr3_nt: TGTGCCTGGAGTCCGGGACAGCCCTACGAGCAGTACTTC; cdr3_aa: CAWSPGQPYEQYF
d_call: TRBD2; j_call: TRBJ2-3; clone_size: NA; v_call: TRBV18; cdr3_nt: TGTGCCAGCTCACCGGGACTAGCGGGAGGGGCAGATACGCAGTATTTT; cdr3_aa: CASSPGLAGGADTQYF
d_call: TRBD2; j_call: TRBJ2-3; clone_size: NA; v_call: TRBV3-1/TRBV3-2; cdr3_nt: TGTGCCAGCAGCCGCAGACTAGCGGCGTCGGTGACAGATACGCAGTATTTT; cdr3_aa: CASSRRLAASVTDTQYF
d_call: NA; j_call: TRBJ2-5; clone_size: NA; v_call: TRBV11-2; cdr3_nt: TGTGCCAGCAGCTTGGTAACCCAGGAAATTGTTGCCCAGTACTTC; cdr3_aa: CASSLVTQEIVAQYF
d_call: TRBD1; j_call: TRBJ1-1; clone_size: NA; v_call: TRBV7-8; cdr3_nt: TGTGCCAGCAGCTCCCCGGACAGGAAGGCCTTGAACACTGAAGCTTTCTTT; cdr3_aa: CASSSPDRKALNTEAFF
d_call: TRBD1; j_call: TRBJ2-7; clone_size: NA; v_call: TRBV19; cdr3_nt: TGTGCCAGTAACCCGGACAGGAACTCCTACGAGCAGTACTTC; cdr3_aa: CASNPDRNSYEQYF
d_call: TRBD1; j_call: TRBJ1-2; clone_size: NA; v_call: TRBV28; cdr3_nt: TGTGCCAGCACTATGACCGGGACAGGAGACTATGGCTACACCTTC; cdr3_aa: CASTMTGTGDYGYTF
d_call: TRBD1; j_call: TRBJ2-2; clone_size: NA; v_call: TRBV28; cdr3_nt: TGTGCCAGCAGTTTCATAGACAGGGCCGGGGAGCTGTTTTTT; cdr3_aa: CASSFIDRAGELFF
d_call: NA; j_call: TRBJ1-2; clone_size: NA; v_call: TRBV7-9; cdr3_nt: TGTGCCAGCAGCTATGGGGAGTGGGGTGGCTACACCTTC; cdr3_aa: CASSYGEWGGYTF
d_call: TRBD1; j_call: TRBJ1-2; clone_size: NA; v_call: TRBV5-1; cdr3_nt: TGCGCCAGCAGCTTGGGGACAGGCACCTATGGCTACACCTTC; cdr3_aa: CASSLGTGTYGYTF
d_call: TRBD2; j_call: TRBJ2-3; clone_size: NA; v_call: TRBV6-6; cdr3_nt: TGTGCCAGCAGACCTAGCGGTGGGGCGGATACGCAGTATTTT; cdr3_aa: CASRPSGGADTQYF
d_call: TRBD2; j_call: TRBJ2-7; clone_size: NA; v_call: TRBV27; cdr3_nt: TGTGCCAGCACCCCCATGGTAGCGGGAGGACCCTACGAGCAGTACTTC; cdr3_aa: CASTPMVAGGPYEQYF
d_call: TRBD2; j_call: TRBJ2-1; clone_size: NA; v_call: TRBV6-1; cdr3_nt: TGTGCCAGCAGTGATGCCCGACTAGCGGGAGTAAAAGGCAATGAGCAGTTCTTC; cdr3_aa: CASSDARLAGVKGNEQFF
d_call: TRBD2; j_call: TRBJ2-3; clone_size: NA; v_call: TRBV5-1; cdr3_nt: TGCGCCAGCAGCTCGGGACTAGCGGGGGGCACCAGCACAGATACGCAGTATTTT; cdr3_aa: CASSSGLAGGTSTDTQYF
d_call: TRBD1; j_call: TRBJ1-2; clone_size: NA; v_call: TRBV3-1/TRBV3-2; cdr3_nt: TGTGCCAGCAGCTCGACAGGGGTGAACTATGGCTACACCTTC; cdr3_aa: CASSSTGVNYGYTF
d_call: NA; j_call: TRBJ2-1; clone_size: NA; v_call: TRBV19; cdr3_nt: TGTGCCAGTAGCCTCCGGAATGAGCAGTTCTTC; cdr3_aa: CASSLRNEQFF
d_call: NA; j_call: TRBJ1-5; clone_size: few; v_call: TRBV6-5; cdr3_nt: TGTGCCAGCAGCCAGGGTTCGCATCAGCCCCAGCATTTT; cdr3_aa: CASSQGSHQPQHF
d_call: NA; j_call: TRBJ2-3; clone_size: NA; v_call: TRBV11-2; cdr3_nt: TGTGCCAGCAGCTTAATCGGGACTGGCACAGATACGCAGTATTTT; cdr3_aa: CASSLIGTGTDTQYF
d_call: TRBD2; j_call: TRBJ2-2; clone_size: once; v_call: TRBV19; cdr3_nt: TGTGCCAGTAGTTTCCCCCGTGGTAGCGGGAACATCGGGGAGCTGTTTTTT; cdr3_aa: CASSFPRGSGNIGELFF
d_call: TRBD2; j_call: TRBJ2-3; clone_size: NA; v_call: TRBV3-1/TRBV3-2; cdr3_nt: TGTGCCAGCAGCCGAAGAACGGGGGGAACAGATACGCAGTATTTT; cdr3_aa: CASSRRTGGTDTQYF
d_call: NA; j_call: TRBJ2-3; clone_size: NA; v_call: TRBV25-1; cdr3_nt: TGTGCCAGCAGCGCAGAACGGGGCCCAACGGGGGTTACGCAGTATTTT; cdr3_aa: CASSAERGPTGVTQYF
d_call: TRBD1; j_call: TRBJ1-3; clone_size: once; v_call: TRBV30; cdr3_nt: TGTGCCTGGAGGGCCGGGACAGACTCTGGAAACACCATATATTTT; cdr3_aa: CAWRAGTDSGNTIYF
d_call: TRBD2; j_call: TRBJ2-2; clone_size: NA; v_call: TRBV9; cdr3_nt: TGTGCCAGCAGCGTGCACTCGGGACTACAGAACACCGGGGAGCTGTTTTTT; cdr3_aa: CASSVHSGLQNTGELFF
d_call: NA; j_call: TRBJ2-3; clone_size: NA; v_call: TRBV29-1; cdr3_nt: TGCAGCGTTGAAACAGGGTCCACAGATACGCAGTATTTT; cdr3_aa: CSVETGSTDTQYF
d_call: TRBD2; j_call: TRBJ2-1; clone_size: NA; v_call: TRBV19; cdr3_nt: TGTGCCAGTAGTTTAACTAGCGGGGGGTACAATGAGCAGTTCTTC; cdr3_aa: CASSLTSGGYNEQFF
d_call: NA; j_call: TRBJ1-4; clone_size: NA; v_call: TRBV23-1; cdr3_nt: TGCGCCAGCAGTCAATCGGGGGGGTGTGAAAAACTGTTTTTT; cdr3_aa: CASSQSGGCEKLFF